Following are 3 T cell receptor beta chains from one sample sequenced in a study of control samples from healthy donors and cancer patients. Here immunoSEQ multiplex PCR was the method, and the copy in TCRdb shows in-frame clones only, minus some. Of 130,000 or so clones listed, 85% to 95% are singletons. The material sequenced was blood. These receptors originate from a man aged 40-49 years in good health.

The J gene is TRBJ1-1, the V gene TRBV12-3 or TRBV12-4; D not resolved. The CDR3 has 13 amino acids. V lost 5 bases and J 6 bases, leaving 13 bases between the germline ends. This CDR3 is CASSRLTASEAFF. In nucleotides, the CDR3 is TGTGCCAGCAGTCGCCTGACCGCATCTGAAGCTTTCTTT.

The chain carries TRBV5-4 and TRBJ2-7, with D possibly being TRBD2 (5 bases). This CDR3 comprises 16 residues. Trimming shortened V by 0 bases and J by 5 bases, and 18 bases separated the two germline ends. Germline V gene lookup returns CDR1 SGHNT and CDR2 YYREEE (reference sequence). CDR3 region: CASSLGVGSSGDEQYF. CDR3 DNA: TGTGCCAGCAGCTTGGGGGTTGGCTCATCCGGGGACGAGCAGTACTTC.

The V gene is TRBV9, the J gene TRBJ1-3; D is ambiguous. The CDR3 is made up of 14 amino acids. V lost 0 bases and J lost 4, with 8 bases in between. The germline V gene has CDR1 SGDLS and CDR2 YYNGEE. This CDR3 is CASSVDFPGNTIYF. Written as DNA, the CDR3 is TGTGCCAGCAGCGTAGATTTTCCCGGAAACACCATATATTTT.